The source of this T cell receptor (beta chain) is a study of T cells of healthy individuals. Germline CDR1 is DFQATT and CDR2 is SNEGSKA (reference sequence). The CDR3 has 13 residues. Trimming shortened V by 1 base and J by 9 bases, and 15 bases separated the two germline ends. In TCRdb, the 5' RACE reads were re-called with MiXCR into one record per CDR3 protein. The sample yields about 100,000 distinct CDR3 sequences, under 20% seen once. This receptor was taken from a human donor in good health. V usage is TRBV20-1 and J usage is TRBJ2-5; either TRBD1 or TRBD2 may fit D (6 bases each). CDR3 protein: CSARVEGERAQYF. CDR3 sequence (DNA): TGCAGTGCTAGAGTGGAGGGGGAACGCGCCCAGTACTTC.